This T cell receptor beta chain was observed in a study of shared clonotypes between healthy human individuals. Whole-study findings and limits: A small donor pool kept down the genetic and exposure-history diversity that was represented. Among non-shared clonotypes, generation probabilities were lower than among those shared by all four donors.

Sequencing used immunoSEQ multiplex PCR; TCRdb keeps in-frame clones, though not all of them. The data contain 950,000 to 1,100,000 clones, about 80% of them seen just once; the ten biggest clones take up 0.5% to 0.65%. A CD45RA-negative memory subset and a CD45RA+ naive subset were separated from the CD4+ cells. Comments on this clone: Its antigen is not identified.

The CDR3 covers 16 residues. Germline V CDR1 and CDR2: SGHRS, YFSETQ. The V end was cut by 3 bases, the J end by 4 bases, with 18 bases between. Sequenced: memory CD4+ T cells from PBMCs. The subset denotes: CD45RA-negative fraction. This clonotype originated in a man aged 18 to 29 in good health. Some clones in this sample may be carry-over from other donors' samples. The chain recombines TRBV5-1 with TRBJ2-3; possible D gene TRBD2, 7 bases. CDR3: CASSSFGGGGADTQYF. For the CDR3, the DNA is TGCGCCAGCAGCTCCTTTGGGGGAGGGGGTGCAGATACGCAGTATTTT. Combining the CDR3 with reference TRBV5-1 and TRBJ2-3 gives the whole variable domain KAGVTQTPRYLIKTRGQQVTLSCSPISGHRSVSWYQQTPGQGLQFLFEYFSETQRNKGNFPGRFSGRQFSNSRSEMNVSTLELGDSALYLCASSSFGGGGADTQYFGPGTRLTVL.